Sequencing of this T cell receptor beta chain was carried out in a study of blood T cell repertoires in COVID-19. Across the study: PBMCs, B-cell-depleted T cells, or T cells provided the cDNA or gDNA that made up the material.

The CDR3 has 15 amino acids. Germline V gives CDR1 MDHEN, CDR2 SYDVKM. Losses at the gene ends were 7 bases for V and 4 bases for J; bases not matched to a gene: 12. Clinical history as reported by participants underpinned cohort assignment. Original handling: Using reference gene primer amplification, nucleated cell counts were estimated. The assay was immunoSEQ multiplex PCR, and TCRdb's table has in-frame clones only and misses some. Clone size and V and J calls were adopted from that table, with D and trimming inferred from the DNA. The table lists roughly 150,000 clones, roughly 75% of them singletons.

This clonotype was obtained from a woman between 45 and 65 years old who had recovered from COVID-19. The sample was PBMCs or T cells enriched from blood (not recorded which). The chain is built from TRBV28 and TRBJ2-7; 8 positions agree with TRBD1. The CDR3 is CASTLGPGGAYEQYF. The CDR3 DNA reads TGTGCCAGCACCTTAGGGCCAGGGGGCGCGTACGAGCAGTACTTC.